This is a list of T cell receptor beta chains from one sample in a study of PD-L1 blockade in urothelial cancer. Using immunoSEQ multiplex PCR, the repertoire was profiled, and TCRdb retains in-frame clones only, with some absent. The top ten hold 1.5% to 2% of the sample, which has approximately 47,000 clones, around 86% seen once. Sequencing was performed on PBMCs, taken around atezolizumab (anti-PD-L1) treatment. All receptors derive from a man over 45 with urothelial cancer. The CDR3 runs from the conserved cysteine through the conserved F or W. Each record gives: CDR3 length, V gene, J gene, CDR3 protein.

>14|TRBV30|TRBJ2-7
CAWSTGRGQNEQYF
>14|TRBV6-5|TRBJ1-2
CASSQNHRAYGYTF
>17|TRBV4-1|TRBJ2-1
CASSQDEETSGYNEQFF
>16|TRBV4-1|TRBJ1-2
CASSQDLGRGDYGYTF
>16|TRBV9|TRBJ1-1
CASSAGDIDWNTEAFF
>15|TRBV6-1|TRBJ2-1
CASSDDRGPYNEQFF
>12|TRBV2|TRBJ2-7
CASGRESNEQYF
>14|TRBV9|TRBJ2-7
CASSIQTGDYEQYF
>12|TRBV7-2|TRBJ1-2
CASSSYQAGYTF
>15|TRBV27|TRBJ1-2
CASSLWSDTKRGYTF
>14|TRBV5-8|TRBJ1-2
CASSFTGLNYGYTF
>15|TRBV5-1|TRBJ2-5
CASSLTVGGEETQYF
>16|TRBV19|TRBJ2-2
CASRAGSGGRTGELFF
>17|TRBV10-3|TRBJ1-5
CAISESRQGASNQPQHF
>12|TRBV30|TRBJ2-5
CAWSQQGGTQYF
>16|TRBV5-1|TRBJ2-2
CASSARQGGSTGELFF
>14|TRBV28|TRBJ2-7
CASRGTSGSSEQYF
>16|TRBV2|TRBJ2-6
CASSEAGDSGANVLTF
>15|TRBV4-2|TRBJ2-1
CASRLAGGHDNEQFF
>15|TRBV5-1|TRBJ2-3
CASGEGGRAMDTQYF
>15|TRBV28|TRBJ1-5
CASSSGQGRSQPQHF
>14|TRBV11-3|TRBJ1-1
CASSFGGVDTEAFF
>15|TRBV18|TRBJ1-2
CASSPPRVWPQGYTF
>16|TRBV19|TRBJ2-1
CASSIQTSGMKNEQFF
>13|TRBV2|TRBJ1-1
CASRQGGNTEAFF
>13|TRBV7-9|TRBJ2-2
CASSSRGTGELFF
>13|TRBV7-9|TRBJ2-1
CASSLTGGYEQFF
>15|TRBV7-2|TRBJ1-6
CASSLDPGWNSPLHF
>15|TRBV6-6|TRBJ1-2
CASSLRDSVTYGYTF
>17|TRBV27|TRBJ2-1
CASSSYRRDRGNNEQFF
>18|TRBV11-2|TRBJ1-1
CASSLHPEDRGLEAEAFF
>15|TRBV5-5|TRBJ1-2
CASSLVVQGHHGYTF
>15|TRBV4-2|TRBJ1-2
CASSQEKTGQGGYTF
>15|TRBV9|TRBJ2-1
CASSAGTSGINEQFF
>14|TRBV27|TRBJ2-1
CASSLLQGSGEQFF
>13|TRBV25-1|TRBJ1-1
CASLAQGFTEAFF
>13|TRBV19|TRBJ2-5
CASSADITGTQYF